This TCR beta chain was obtained from a study of OX40 agonist ivuxolimab in advanced cancers. Study-wide context: Ivuxolimab, which patients received intravenously every 2 weeks, was dosed at 0.01 to 10 mg/kg.

This clone showed up just a few times. Its antigen is unidentified. Enrollment shut out patients with autoimmune disease history or systemic immunosuppression. Study findings and constraints: Antigen targets of the expanded peripheral T cells went undetermined.

Assay: immunoSEQ multiplex PCR; the TCRdb copy retains only in-frame clones and omits some. The table has over 55,000 clones, approximately 90% seen once. The ends lost 5 bases at V and 8 bases at J; junction bases unmatched: 4. Germline V gene lookup returns CDR1 SGHNT and CDR2 YENEEA. This CDR3 is built from 12 residues. This receptor was obtained from an adult with an advanced solid tumor such as melanoma, head and neck, liver or kidney cancer. The chain combines TRBV11-3 with TRBJ2-7; 9 nucleotides line up with TRBD1. The source material was CD4+ or CD8+ T cells sorted from blood, sampled in a trial of the OX40 agonist ivuxolimab. The CDR3 DNA follows: TGTGCCAGCAGCCCGGACAGGGGCAAGCAGTACTTC. Translated, it gives CASSPDRGKQYF.